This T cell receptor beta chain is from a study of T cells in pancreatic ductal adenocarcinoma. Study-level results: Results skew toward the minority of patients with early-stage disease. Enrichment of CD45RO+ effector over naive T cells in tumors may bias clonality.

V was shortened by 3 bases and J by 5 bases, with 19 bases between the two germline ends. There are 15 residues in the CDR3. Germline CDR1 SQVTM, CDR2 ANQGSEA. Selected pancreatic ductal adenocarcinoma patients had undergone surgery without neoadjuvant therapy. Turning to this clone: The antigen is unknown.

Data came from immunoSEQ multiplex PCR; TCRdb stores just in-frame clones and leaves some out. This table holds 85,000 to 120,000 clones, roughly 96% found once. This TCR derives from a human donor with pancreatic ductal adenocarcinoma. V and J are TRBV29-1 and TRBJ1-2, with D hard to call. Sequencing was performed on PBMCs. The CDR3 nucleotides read TGCAGCGTTGAGCTAGCAAGAATCCCGAAGTATGGCTACACCTTC. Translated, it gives CSVELARIPKYGYTF.